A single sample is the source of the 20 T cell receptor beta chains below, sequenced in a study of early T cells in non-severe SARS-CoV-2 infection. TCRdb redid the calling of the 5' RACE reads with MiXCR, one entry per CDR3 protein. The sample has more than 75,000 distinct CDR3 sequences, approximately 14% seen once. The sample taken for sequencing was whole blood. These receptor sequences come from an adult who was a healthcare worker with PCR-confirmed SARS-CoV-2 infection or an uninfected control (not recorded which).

The CDR3 DNA sequence: TGTGCCATCGGCGCCAACAGTGACCAAGAGACCCAGTACTTC. Protein sequence: CAIGANSDQETQYF. The rearrangement links TRBV25-1 to TRBJ2-5; D not resolved. There are 14 residues in the CDR3. Germline V gene sequence: CDR1 MGHDK, CDR2 SYGVNS. V gave up 10 bases and J gave up 0 bases, with 15 bases separating them.

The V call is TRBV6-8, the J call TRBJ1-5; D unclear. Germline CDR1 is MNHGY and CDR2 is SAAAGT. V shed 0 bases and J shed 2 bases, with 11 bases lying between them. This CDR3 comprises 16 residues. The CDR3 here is CASSYSSINGNQPQHF. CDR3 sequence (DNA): TGTGCCAGCAGTTACTCGAGTATTAACGGCAATCAGCCCCAGCATTTT.

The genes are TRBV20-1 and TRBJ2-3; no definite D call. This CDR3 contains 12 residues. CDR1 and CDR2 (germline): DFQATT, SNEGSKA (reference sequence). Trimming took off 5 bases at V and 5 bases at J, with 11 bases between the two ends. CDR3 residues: CSAGPAGDTQYF. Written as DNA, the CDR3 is TGCAGTGCTGGACCAGCCGGAGATACGCAGTATTTT.

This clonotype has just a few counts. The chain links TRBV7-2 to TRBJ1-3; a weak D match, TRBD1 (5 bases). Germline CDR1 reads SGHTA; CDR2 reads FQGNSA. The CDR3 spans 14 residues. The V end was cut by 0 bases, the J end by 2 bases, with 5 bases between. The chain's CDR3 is CASSLAGAGNTIYF. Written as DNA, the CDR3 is TGTGCCAGCAGCTTAGCAGGGGCTGGAAACACCATATATTTT.

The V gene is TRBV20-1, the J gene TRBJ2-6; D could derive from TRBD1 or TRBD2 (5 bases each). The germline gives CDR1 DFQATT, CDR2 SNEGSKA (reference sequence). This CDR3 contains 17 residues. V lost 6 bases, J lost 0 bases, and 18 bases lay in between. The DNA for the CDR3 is TGCAGTGCCCCGAGAGCAGGGACGGTCTCTGGGGCCAACGTCCTGACTTTC. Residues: CSAPRAGTVSGANVLTF.

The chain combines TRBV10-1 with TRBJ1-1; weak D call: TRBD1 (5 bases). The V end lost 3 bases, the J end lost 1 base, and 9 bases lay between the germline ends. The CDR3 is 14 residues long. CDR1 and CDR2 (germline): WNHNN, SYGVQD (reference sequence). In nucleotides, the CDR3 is TGCGCCAGCAGTGAAACCAGGGAGAACACTGAAGCTTTCTTT. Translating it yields CASSETRENTEAFF.

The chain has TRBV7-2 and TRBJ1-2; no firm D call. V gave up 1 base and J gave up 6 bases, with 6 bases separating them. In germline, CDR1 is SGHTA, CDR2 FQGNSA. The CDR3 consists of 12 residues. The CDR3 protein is CASSLVLDGYTF. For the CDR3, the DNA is TGTGCCAGCAGCTTAGTGCTTGATGGCTACACCTTC.

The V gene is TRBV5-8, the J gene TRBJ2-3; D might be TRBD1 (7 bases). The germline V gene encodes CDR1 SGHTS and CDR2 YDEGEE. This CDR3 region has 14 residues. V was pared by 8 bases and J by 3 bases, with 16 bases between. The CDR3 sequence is CARTGRMETDTQYF. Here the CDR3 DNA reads TGTGCCAGGACAGGGAGGATGGAAACAGATACGCAGTATTTT.

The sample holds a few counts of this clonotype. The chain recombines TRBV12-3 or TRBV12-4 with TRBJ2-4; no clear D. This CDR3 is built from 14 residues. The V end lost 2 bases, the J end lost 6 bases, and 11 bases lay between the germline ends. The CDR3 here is CASSLKGNGNIQYF. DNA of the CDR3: TGTGCCAGCAGTTTAAAGGGCAACGGAAACATTCAGTACTTC.

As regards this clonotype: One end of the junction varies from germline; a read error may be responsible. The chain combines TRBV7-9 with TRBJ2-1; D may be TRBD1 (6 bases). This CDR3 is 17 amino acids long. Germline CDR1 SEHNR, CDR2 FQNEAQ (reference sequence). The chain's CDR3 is CASSLTSLMGAGNEQFF. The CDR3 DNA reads TGTGCCAGCAGCTTAACCTCCCTTATGGGGGCTGGGAATGAGCAGTTCTTT.

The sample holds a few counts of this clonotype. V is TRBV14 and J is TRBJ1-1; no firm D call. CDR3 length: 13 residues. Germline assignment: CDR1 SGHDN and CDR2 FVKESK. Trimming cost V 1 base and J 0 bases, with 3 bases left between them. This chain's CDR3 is CASSQAMNTEAFF. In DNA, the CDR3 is TGTGCCAGCAGCCAAGCAATGAACACTGAAGCTTTCTTT. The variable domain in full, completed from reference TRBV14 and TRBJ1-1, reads EAGVTQFPSHSVIEKGQTVTLRCDPISGHDNLYWYRRVMGKEIKFLLHFVKESKQDESGMPNNRFLAERTGGTYSTLKVQPAELEDSGVYFCASSQAMNTEAFFGQGTRLTVV.

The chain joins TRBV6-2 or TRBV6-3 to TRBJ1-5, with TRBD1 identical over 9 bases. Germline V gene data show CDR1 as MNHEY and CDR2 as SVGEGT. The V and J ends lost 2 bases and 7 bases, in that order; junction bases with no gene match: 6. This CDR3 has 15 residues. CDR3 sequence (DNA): TGTGCCAGCAGTTACCCAGGGACAGGGACGCAGCCCCAGCATTTT. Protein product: CASSYPGTGTQPQHF.

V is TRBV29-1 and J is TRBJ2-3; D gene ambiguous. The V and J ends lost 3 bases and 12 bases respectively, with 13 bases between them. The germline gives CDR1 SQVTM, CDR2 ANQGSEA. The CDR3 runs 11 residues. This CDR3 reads CSVDPGSFQYF. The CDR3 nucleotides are TGCAGCGTTGATCCCGGATCATTTCAGTATTTT.

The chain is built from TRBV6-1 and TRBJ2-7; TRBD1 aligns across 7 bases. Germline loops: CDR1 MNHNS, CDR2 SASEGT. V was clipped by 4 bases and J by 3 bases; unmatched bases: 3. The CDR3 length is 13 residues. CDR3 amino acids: CASSATGSYEQYF. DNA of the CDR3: TGTGCCAGCAGTGCGACAGGGAGCTACGAGCAGTACTTC.

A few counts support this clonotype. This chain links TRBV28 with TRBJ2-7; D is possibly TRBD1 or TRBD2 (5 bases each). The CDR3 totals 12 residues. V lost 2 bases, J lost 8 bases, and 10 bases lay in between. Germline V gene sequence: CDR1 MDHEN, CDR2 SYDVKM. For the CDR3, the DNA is TGTGCCAGCAGTTTAGCCGGGGCTCAGCAGTACTTC. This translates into CASSLAGAQQYF.

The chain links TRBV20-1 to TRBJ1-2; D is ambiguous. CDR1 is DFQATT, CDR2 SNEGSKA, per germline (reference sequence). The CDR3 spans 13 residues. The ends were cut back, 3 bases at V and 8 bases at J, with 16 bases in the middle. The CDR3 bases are TGCAGTGCTAGCTCTGTTAGCCCCTGGGGCTACACCTTC. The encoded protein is CSASSVSPWGYTF.

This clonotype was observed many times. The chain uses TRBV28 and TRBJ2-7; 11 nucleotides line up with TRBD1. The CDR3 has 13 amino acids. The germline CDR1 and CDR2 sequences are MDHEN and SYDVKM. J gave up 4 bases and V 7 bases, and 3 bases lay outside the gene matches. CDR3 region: CASIRDRGYEQYF. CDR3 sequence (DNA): TGTGCCAGCATCCGGGACAGGGGGTACGAGCAGTACTTC. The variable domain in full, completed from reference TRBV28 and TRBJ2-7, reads DVKVTQSSRYLVKRTGEKVFLECVQDMDHENMFWYRQDPGLGLRLIYFSYDVKMKEKGDIPEGYSVSREKKERFSLILESASTNQTSMYLCASIRDRGYEQYFGPGTRLTVT.

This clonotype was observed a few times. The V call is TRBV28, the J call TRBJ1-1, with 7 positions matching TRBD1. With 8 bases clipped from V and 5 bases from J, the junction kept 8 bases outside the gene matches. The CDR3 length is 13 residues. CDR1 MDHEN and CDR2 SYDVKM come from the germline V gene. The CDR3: CASEQGGRTEAFF. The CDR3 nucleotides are TGTGCCAGCGAGCAAGGGGGCCGAACTGAAGCTTTCTTT. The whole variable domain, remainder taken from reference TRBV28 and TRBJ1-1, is DVKVTQSSRYLVKRTGEKVFLECVQDMDHENMFWYRQDPGLGLRLIYFSYDVKMKEKGDIPEGYSVSREKKERFSLILESASTNQTSMYLCASEQGGRTEAFFGQGTRLTVV.

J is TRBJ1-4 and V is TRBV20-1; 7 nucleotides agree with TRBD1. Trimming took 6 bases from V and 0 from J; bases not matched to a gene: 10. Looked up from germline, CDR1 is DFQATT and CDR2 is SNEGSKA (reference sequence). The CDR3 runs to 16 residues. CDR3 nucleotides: TGCAGTGCCAATGGGGGGACAGCTGCAACTAATGAAAAACTGTTTTTT. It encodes CSANGGTAATNEKLFF.

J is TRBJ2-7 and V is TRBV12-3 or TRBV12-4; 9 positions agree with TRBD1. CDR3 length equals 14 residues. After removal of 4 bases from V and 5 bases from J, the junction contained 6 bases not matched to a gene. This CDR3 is CASSSGTGFNEQYF. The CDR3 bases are TGTGCCAGCAGTTCCGGGACAGGGTTCAACGAGCAGTACTTC.